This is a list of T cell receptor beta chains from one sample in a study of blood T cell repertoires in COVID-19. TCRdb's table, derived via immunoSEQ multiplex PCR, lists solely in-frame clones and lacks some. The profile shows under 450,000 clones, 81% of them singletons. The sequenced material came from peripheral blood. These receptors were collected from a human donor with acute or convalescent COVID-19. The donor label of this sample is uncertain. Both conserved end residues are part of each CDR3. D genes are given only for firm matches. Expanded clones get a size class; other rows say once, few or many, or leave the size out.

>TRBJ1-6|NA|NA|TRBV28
TGTGCCAGCAGTTTCCGGGGAATGTCACCCCTCCACTTT
CASSFRGMSPLHF
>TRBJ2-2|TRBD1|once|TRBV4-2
TGTGCCAGCAGCCAAGTTTATGCGACAGGGACGGGAGGGGAGCTGTTTTTT
CASSQVYATGTGGELFF
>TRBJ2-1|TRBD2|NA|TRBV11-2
TGTGCCAGCAGCTCGTCCGGGACTAGCGGCCCTGAGCAGTTCTTC
CASSSSGTSGPEQFF
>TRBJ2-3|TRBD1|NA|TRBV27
TGTGCCAGCACATCACCGGGACAGGGACCTAGGGGTACGCAGTATTTT
CASTSPGQGPRGTQYF
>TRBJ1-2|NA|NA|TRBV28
TGTGCCAGCAGATCAGACAGCTCCTATGGCTACACCTTC
CASRSDSSYGYTF
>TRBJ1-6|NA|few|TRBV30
TGTGCCTGGAGTGTAAGACAGGCAGTGAATTCACCCCTCCACTTT
CAWSVRQAVNSPLHF
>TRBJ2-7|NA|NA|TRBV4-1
TGCGCCAGCAGCCAACGTGATATACCCCGGGACACAGCCTCCTACGAGCAGTACTTC
CASSQRDIPRDTASYEQYF
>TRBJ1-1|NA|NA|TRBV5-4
TGTGCCAGCAGCTCCGAGGCTTTGGACAGAAAAGCTTTCTTT
CASSSEALDRKAFF
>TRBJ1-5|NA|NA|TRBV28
TGTGCCAGCAGCAAGGACAGTCATCAGCCCCAGCATTTT
CASSKDSHQPQHF
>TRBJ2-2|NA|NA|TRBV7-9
TGTGCCAGCAACCCGGGCACCGGGGAGCTGTTTTTT
CASNPGTGELFF
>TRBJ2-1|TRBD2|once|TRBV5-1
TGCGCCAGCCAGCGGGGGACCGACAATGAGCAGTTCTTC
CASQRGTDNEQFF
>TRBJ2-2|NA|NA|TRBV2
TGTGCCAGCAGTGGGGAACGGGGGAGGACCGGGGAGCTGTTTTTT
CASSGERGRTGELFF
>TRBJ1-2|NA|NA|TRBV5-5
TGTGCCAGCAGCTTGGGGACAAAAGGCTACACCTTC
CASSLGTKGYTF
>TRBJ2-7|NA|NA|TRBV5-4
TGTGCCAGCAGCCAAGGGACATACACGGACGAGCAGTACTTC
CASSQGTYTDEQYF
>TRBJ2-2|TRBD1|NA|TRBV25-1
TGTGCCAGCAGTGATGGGACAGGGGAGGCCGGGGAGCTGTTTTTT
CASSDGTGEAGELFF
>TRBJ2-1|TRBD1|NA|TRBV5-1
TGCGCCAGCAGCTTGTGGTTTTCGGACAGGGGTAACAATGAGCAGTTCTTC
CASSLWFSDRGNNEQFF
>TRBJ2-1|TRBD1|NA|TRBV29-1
TGCAGCGTAGACAGGGGTGGATACAATGAGCAGTTCTTC
CSVDRGGYNEQFF
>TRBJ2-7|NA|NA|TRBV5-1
TGCGCCAGCAGCTTGGATGGCCTCGAGCAGTACTTC
CASSLDGLEQYF
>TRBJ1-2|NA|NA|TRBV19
TGTGCCAGTAGTGCGACAGGCGATACAGGAGGCTACACCTTC
CASSATGDTGGYTF
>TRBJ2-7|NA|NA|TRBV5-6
TGTGCCAGCAGCTTGGCGGAGGTCGTTAACGAGCAGTACTTC
CASSLAEVVNEQYF
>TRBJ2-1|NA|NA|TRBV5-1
TGCGCCAGCAGCTTGAGGCAGGCCACCTACAATGAGCAGTTCTTC
CASSLRQATYNEQFF
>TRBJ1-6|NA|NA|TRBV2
TGTGCCAGCGCGGTCAGGGCAGGTTATAATTCACCCCTCCACTTT
CASAVRAGYNSPLHF
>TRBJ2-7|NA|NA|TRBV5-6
TGTGCCAGCAGCTCGGACAACTCCTACGAGCAGTACTTC
CASSSDNSYEQYF
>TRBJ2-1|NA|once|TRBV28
TGTGCCAGCAACGAGGGCCATGAGCAGTTCTTC
CASNEGHEQFF
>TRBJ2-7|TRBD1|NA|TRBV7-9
TGTGCCAGTGGGGCGTTGGGACAGGGGGCTTCCGAGCAGTACTTC
CASGALGQGASEQYF
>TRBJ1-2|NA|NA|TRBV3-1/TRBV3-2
TGTGCCAGCAGCCTCACTCAGGGCTATGGCTACACCTTC
CASSLTQGYGYTF
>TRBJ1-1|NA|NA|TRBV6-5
TGTGCCAGCAGTACGGGGGGAGGGCCATCTGAAGCTTTCTTT
CASSTGGGPSEAFF
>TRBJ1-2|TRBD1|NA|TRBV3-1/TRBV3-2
TGTGCCAGCAGCCAAGTGGGACAGGGGTACACCTTC
CASSQVGQGYTF
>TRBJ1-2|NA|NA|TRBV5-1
TGCGCCAGCAGCCCGTTAGACATTTCGTATGGCTACACCTTC
CASSPLDISYGYTF
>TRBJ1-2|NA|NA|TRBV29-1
TGCAGCGTTGAAATCCGGGTCAATAGAGGCTACACCTTC
CSVEIRVNRGYTF
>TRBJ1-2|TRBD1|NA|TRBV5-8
TGTGCCAGCAGCAAGCCGGGACAGGGGATTGGCTATGGCTACACCTTC
CASSKPGQGIGYGYTF
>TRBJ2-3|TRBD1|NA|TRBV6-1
TGTGCCAGCAGTGACCAACAGGGGGATACGCAGTATTTT
CASSDQQGDTQYF
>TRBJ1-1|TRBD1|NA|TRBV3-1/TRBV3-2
TGTGCCAGCAGCCACCGGACAGGGGGGACTGAAGCTTTCTTT
CASSHRTGGTEAFF
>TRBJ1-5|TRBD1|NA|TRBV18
TGTGCCAGCTCTAGGACAGGGGGCTCCCGTCAGCCCCAGCATTTT
CASSRTGGSRQPQHF
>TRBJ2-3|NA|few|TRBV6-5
TGTGCCAGCAGACAGGGCGGGTACACAGATACGCAGTATTTT
CASRQGGYTDTQYF
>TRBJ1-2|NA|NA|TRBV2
TGTGCCAGCAGTGCCTACAACTATGGCTACACCTTC
CASSAYNYGYTF
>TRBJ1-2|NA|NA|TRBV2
TGTGCCAGCAGTGTAACCAGCTATGGCTACACCTTC
CASSVTSYGYTF
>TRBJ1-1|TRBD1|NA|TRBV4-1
TGCGCCAGCAGCCAAGACCAGGGGGCAGCTGAAGCTTTCTTT
CASSQDQGAAEAFF
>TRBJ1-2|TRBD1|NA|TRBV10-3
TGTGCCATCAGTGATTTGGACAGGGGGAATGGCTACACCTTC
CAISDLDRGNGYTF
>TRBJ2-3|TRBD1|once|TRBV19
TGTGCCACCAGACGACAGGGGAGCACAGATACGCAGTATTTT
CATRRQGSTDTQYF
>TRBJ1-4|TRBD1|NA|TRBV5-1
TGCGCCAGCAGCCCGTCCCGGGACAGGATAGGGGAAGAAAAACTGTTTTTT
CASSPSRDRIGEEKLFF